This TCR beta chain was captured by sequencing in a study of chemoradiotherapy in HPV16-positive cancers. In the study overall: Functional T-cell assays on a couple of HPV16-positive patients' cells defined candidate HPV-specific clones and common TCR motifs.

There are 14 residues in the CDR3. The germline gives CDR1 SGHNT, CDR2 YYREEE (reference sequence). V dropped 4 bases and J dropped 3; count of bases not matched to a gene: 6. Study findings and constraints: During treatment, candidate HPV-specific clones and E7-related motifs expanded in tumor.

Points on this clone: The antigen is unknown.

The protocol was immunoSEQ multiplex PCR, while the TCRdb copy is restricted to in-frame clones and leaves out a portion. This table holds roughly 25,000 clones, approximately 93% found once. The sample was collected from a patient who underwent chemoradiotherapy. The chain carries TRBV5-4 and TRBJ2-7; 8 nucleotides match TRBD1. This receptor was obtained from a human donor with HPV-associated anogenital cancer. CDR3 in DNA: TGTGCCAGCAGCCCGGGACAGGTCCTCTACGAGCAGTACTTC. It is translated as CASSPGQVLYEQYF.